This T cell receptor beta chain is drawn from a study of cytomegalovirus exposure and HLA in healthy donors. General study results and limits: The classifier, whose performance was assessed in both the original and validation cohorts, reportedly diagnosed cytomegalovirus status with high specificity and sensitivity.

Only in-frame clones appear in the TCRdb table, and some are missing; sequencing was by immunoSEQ multiplex PCR. The sample consists of around 91,000 clones, roughly 92% of them appearing once. This CDR3 is built from 13 residues. Germline lookup yields CDR1 LNHDA and CDR2 SQIVND (reference sequence). V lost 4 bases, J lost 4 bases, and 10 bases lay in between. Remarks on this clone: Its antigen is still unknown.

The chain recombines TRBV19 with TRBJ1-1, with D uncertain. The sequence was collected from a woman in her twenties or thirties in good health and CMV-seropositive. Sequencing was performed on PBMCs. The CDR3 nucleotides are TGTGCCAGTAGTAAGGTGAGCGGCACTGAAGCTTTCTTT. The encoded protein is CASSKVSGTEAFF.